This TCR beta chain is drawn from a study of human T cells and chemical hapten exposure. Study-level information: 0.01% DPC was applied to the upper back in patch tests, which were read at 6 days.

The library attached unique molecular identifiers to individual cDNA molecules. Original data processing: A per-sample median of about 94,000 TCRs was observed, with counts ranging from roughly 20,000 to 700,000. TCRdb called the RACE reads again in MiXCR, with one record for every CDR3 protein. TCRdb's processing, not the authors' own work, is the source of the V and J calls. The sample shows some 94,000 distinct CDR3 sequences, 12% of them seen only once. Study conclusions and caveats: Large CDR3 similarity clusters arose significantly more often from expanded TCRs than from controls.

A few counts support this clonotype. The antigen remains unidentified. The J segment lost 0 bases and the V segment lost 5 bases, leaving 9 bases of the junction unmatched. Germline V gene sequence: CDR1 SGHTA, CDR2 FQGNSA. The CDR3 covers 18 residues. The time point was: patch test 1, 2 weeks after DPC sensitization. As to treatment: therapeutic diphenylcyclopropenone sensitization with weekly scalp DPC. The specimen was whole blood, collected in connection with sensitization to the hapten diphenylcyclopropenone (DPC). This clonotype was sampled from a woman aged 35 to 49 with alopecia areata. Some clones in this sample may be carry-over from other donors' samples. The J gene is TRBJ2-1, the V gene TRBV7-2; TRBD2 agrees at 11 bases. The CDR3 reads CASSRTSGPGHSYNEQFF. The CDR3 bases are TGTGCCAGCAGCCGGACTAGCGGGCCCGGTCACTCCTACAATGAGCAGTTCTTC.